The clone carrying this T cell receptor (beta chain) was seen a few times. This sample was taken from a study of blood T cell repertoires in COVID-19. Sequencing was performed with immunoSEQ multiplex PCR; in TCRdb, only in-frame clones are kept and a portion is missing. The top ten clones hold approximately 4.2% of a sample with fewer than 250,000 clones, about 86% of them seen once. CDR1 is MNHNY, CDR2 SVGAGI, per germline (reference sequence). J was trimmed by 0 bases and V by 6 bases; bases with no gene match: 12. This CDR3 spans 19 amino acids. The source is a woman aged 35 to 49 with acute COVID-19. The chain employs TRBV6-6 and TRBJ2-1; the match to TRBD2 covers 12 bases. Sample: PBMCs or T cells enriched from blood (not recorded which). The CDR3 sequence: CASSSYLLTSGSSYNEQFF. The CDR3 DNA follows: TGTGCCAGCAGCTCCTACCTCTTGACTAGCGGGAGCTCCTACAATGAGCAGTTCTTC.